One sample yielded the 23 T cell receptor beta chains listed below, sequenced in a study of blood T cell repertoires in COVID-19. Using immunoSEQ multiplex PCR, the repertoire was profiled, and TCRdb retains in-frame clones only, with some absent. The sample lists 210,000 or so clones, about four fifths seen once, with roughly 5% in the top ten. The specimen was PBMCs or T cells enriched from blood (not recorded which). These TCRs come from a woman aged 50 to 60 who had been exposed to COVID-19.

This clone was detected a few times. The genes are TRBV3-1 (or the pseudogene TRBV3-2) and TRBJ2-3; D is unclear. The CDR3 loop spans 16 amino acids. V lost 1 base and J 2 bases, leaving 13 bases between the germline ends. Germline loops: CDR1 LGHDT, CDR2 YNNKEL (reference sequence). CDR3 sequence: CASSQGASRLTDTQYF. The CDR3 coding sequence is TGTGCCAGCAGCCAAGGAGCCAGCCGACTCACAGATACGCAGTATTTT.

The rearrangement joins TRBV7-2 to TRBJ2-5; the match to TRBD2 covers 14 bases. V lost 6 bases and J lost 3; bases outside the gene matches: 6. This CDR3 spans 16 amino acids. From germline, CDR1 is SGHTA and CDR2 FQGNSA. CDR3 amino acids: CASRRGTSGGEETQYF. For the CDR3, the DNA is TGTGCCAGCAGGCGTGGGACTAGCGGGGGAGAAGAGACCCAGTACTTC.

The genes are TRBV2 and TRBJ2-7; no clear D. V was pared by 8 bases and J by 3 bases, with 20 bases between. The CDR3 sequence is 15 residues long. Germline assignment: CDR1 SNHLY and CDR2 FYNNEI. The CDR3 here is CASSQVRRKDYEQYF. The CDR3 DNA reads TGTGCCAGCTCCCAGGTCCGTCGAAAGGACTACGAGCAGTACTTC.

The CDR3 region is CASSTYTEAFF. CDR3 sequence (DNA): TGTGCCAGTAGTACGTACACTGAAGCTTTCTTT. The rearrangement joins TRBV19 to TRBJ1-1; D unclear. V lost 4 bases and J 3 bases, leaving 3 bases between the germline ends. The CDR3 is made up of 11 amino acids. Per germline, CDR1 LNHDA and CDR2 SQIVND (reference sequence).

V is TRBV7-2 and J is TRBJ1-1, with D possibly TRBD1 on 5 matching bases. The V gene lost 4 bases and the J gene lost 1 base, with 16 bases spanning the gap. Germline V gene sequence: CDR1 SGHTA, CDR2 FQGNSA. The CDR3 has 16 residues. The CDR3 loop reads CASSSGRGLGNTEAFF. The CDR3 region has the DNA TGTGCCAGCAGCTCGGGGCGGGGTTTGGGGAACACTGAAGCTTTCTTT.

The chain joins TRBV18 to TRBJ2-1, with no clear D. V lost 8 bases to trimming and J lost 0 bases, with 11 bases between them. This CDR3 contains 14 residues. In germline, CDR1 is KGHSH, CDR2 LQKENI. The CDR3 region is CASLSSGSYNEQFF. Written as DNA, the CDR3 is TGTGCCAGCCTCAGCTCGGGCTCCTACAATGAGCAGTTCTTC.

V and J are TRBV19 and TRBJ2-7; 9 bases map to TRBD1. CDR1 is LNHDA and CDR2 is SQIVND in the germline V gene (reference sequence). The length of the CDR3 is 15 residues. V shed 3 bases and J 7 bases; nucleotides not matched to a gene: 10. In DNA, the CDR3 is TGTGCCAGTAGTATGAAGGGACAGGGTGGGCAAGAGCAGTACTTC. This translates into CASSMKGQGGQEQYF.

The chain is built from TRBV11-2 and TRBJ2-7, with 8 bases identical to TRBD1. V was pared by 5 bases and J by 3 bases, with 6 bases of the junction left unmatched. The CDR3 consists of 14 residues. Germline V gene lookup returns CDR1 SGHAT and CDR2 FQNNGV. The CDR3 here is CASSRGQVGYEQYF. The CDR3 DNA reads as TGTGCCAGCAGCCGGGGACAGGTAGGCTACGAGCAGTACTTC.

V is TRBV5-8 and J is TRBJ2-3; 7 bases align to TRBD2. From germline, CDR1 is SGHTS and CDR2 YDEGEE. The CDR3 covers 16 residues. The trim removed 4 bases at V and 0 bases at J, leaving 8 bases unmatched. The CDR3 bases are TGTGCCAGCAGCCCGGGGGGTTATTATAGCACAGATACGCAGTATTTT. It yields the protein CASSPGGYYSTDTQYF. The full variable domain, rest sourced from reference TRBV5-8 and TRBJ2-3, is EAGVTQSPTHLIKTRGQQATLRCSPISGHTSVYWYQQALGLGLQFLLWYDEGEERNRGNFPPRFSGRQFPNYSSELNVNALELEDSALYLCASSPGGYYSTDTQYFGPGTRLTVL.

The chain couples TRBV6-5 to TRBJ1-5; D gene unclear. Germline V gene data show CDR1 as MNHEY and CDR2 as SVGAGI. The CDR3 runs 15 residues. The germline V and J ends were trimmed by 5 bases and 3 bases, with 14 bases remaining between them. CDR3 residues: CASSLTEHPNQPQHF. The CDR3 coding sequence is TGTGCCAGCAGTCTAACAGAACACCCCAATCAGCCCCAGCATTTT.

CDR3 region: CASSYSGANTEAFF. Here the CDR3 DNA reads TGTGCCAGCAGTTACTCAGGGGCCAACACTGAAGCTTTCTTT. The chain recombines TRBV6-5 with TRBJ1-1, with D maybe TRBD1 (5 bases). Trimming removed 0 bases from V and 2 bases from J, with 7 bases in between. Germline-derived CDR1 and CDR2 are MNHEY and SVGAGI. This CDR3 is built from 14 residues.

CDR3 nucleotide sequence: TGTGCCAGCAGTTCCGACAGGGAAGACACCGGGGAGCTGTTTTTT. Protein: CASSSDREDTGELFF. The chain employs TRBV6-5 and TRBJ2-2; 7 bases agree with TRBD1. Germline V gene data show CDR1 as MNHEY and CDR2 as SVGAGI. CDR3 length equals 15 residues. V lost 4 bases, J lost 3 bases, and 5 bases stayed unmatched.

The J gene is TRBJ1-1, the V gene TRBV7-8; TRBD1 is a possible D gene (5 bases). Germline lookup yields CDR1 SGHVS and CDR2 FQNEAQ. The CDR3 runs to 13 residues. Trimming left V 5 bases short and J 5 bases short, with 12 bases between. The CDR3 is CASSIPGGTEAFF. For the CDR3, the DNA is TGTGCCAGCAGCATACCCGGGGGGACTGAAGCTTTCTTT.

The chain carries TRBV10-3 and TRBJ1-6; 10 bases match TRBD1. CDR3 length: 14 residues. Germline V lookup: CDR1 ENHRY, CDR2 SYGVKD. The ends lost 7 bases at V and 10 bases at J; junction bases unmatched: 7. CDR3 sequence (DNA): TGTGCCATCACCGGGGACAGGGGAAGGTCACCCCTCCACTTT. It yields the protein CAITGDRGRSPLHF.

This chain uses TRBV11-2 with TRBJ1-2, with D possibly matching TRBD1 (5 bases). Germline loops: CDR1 SGHAT, CDR2 FQNNGV. This CDR3 has 14 residues. Trimming removed 5 bases from V and 2 bases from J, with 12 bases in between. The CDR3 bases are TGTGCCAGCAGCCTGGGGGGGATGAACTATGGCTACACCTTC. Translation gives CASSLGGMNYGYTF.

This clone was seen a handful of times. This chain connects TRBV5-1 to TRBJ1-2, with TRBD1 matching over 8 bases. The CDR3 consists of 18 residues. V trimming: 1 base; J trimming: 1 base; junction bases outside the gene matches: 12. Per germline, CDR1 SGHRS and CDR2 YFSETQ. The CDR3 sequence: CASSLSGTGAGHNYGYTF. In DNA form, the CDR3 reads TGCGCCAGCAGCTTGTCCGGGACAGGTGCCGGCCATAACTATGGCTACACCTTC.

V and J are TRBV7-9 and TRBJ2-1, with D perhaps TRBD1 (6 bases). Germline V CDR1 and CDR2: SEHNR, FQNEAQ (reference sequence). The CDR3 extends over 14 amino acids. Trimming took 4 bases from V and 3 from J, leaving 10 bases between them. The CDR3 sequence: CASSSGQYYNEQFF. CDR3 coding DNA: TGTGCCAGCAGCTCCGGACAGTACTACAATGAGCAGTTCTTC.

This clone was found a few times. The genes are TRBV29-1 and TRBJ1-2; possibly TRBD1 for D (6 bases). Per germline, CDR1 SQVTM and CDR2 ANQGSEA. The germline V and J ends were trimmed by 7 bases and 6 bases, with 15 bases remaining between them. This CDR3 spans 12 amino acids. The CDR3, as DNA: TGCAGCGGACAGGTGCCTGGCCATGGCTACACCTTC. This codes for CSGQVPGHGYTF.

CDR3 amino acids: CASSLGAHNEQFF. CDR3 sequence (DNA): TGTGCCAGCAGCTTAGGGGCCCACAATGAGCAGTTCTTC. The J gene is TRBJ2-1, the V gene TRBV7-8; D gene unclear. Germline CDR1 reads SGHVS; CDR2 reads FQNEAQ. The CDR3 sequence is 13 residues long. V was clipped by 1 base and J by 5 bases, with 6 bases between them.

The chain links TRBV6-1 to TRBJ1-2; the D gene is possibly TRBD1 (6 bases). Germline V gives CDR1 MNHNS, CDR2 SASEGT. The CDR3 sequence is 16 residues long. Trimming removed 2 bases at V and 1 base at J, with 14 bases between. The CDR3 loop is CASSERAGGLNYGYTF. The CDR3 coding sequence is TGTGCCAGCAGTGAAAGGGCGGGGGGGCTTAACTATGGCTACACCTTC.

The chain combines TRBV9 with TRBJ2-5; no clear D. Germline CDR1 is SGDLS and CDR2 is YYNGEE. Trimming stripped 0 bases from V and 2 bases from J, with 11 bases between. This CDR3 region has 15 residues. The CDR3 nucleotides are TGTGCCAGCAGCGTAGTGGCCAGTAAGCAAGAGACCCAGTACTTC. This encodes CASSVVASKQETQYF. The whole variable domain, remainder taken from reference TRBV9 and TRBJ2-5, is DSGVTQTPKHLITATGQRVTLRCSPRSGDLSVYWYQQSLDQGLQFLIQYYNGEERAKGNILERFSAQQFPDLHSELNLSSLELGDSALYFCASSVVASKQETQYFGPGTRLLVL.

CDR3 bases: TGTGCCAGCAGCCGCCCTGGGGGGGGGTCCACCGGGGAGCTGTTTTTT. Translated: CASSRPGGGSTGELFF. The chain combines TRBV11-2 with TRBJ2-2; the match to TRBD2 covers 7 bases. This CDR3 spans 16 amino acids. Germline CDR1 is SGHAT and CDR2 is FQNNGV. J was trimmed by 4 bases and V by 5 bases; bases with no gene match: 10.

This clone was seen once. V usage is TRBV18 and J usage is TRBJ1-6; 7 bases align to TRBD1. The CDR3 runs to 14 residues. After removal of 8 bases from V and 5 bases from J, the junction contained 6 bases not matched to a gene. CDR1 is KGHSH, CDR2 LQKENI, per germline. The CDR3 coding sequence is TGTGCCAGCCGAATGACAGGGAATAATTCACCCCTCCACTTT. Its protein product is CASRMTGNNSPLHF.